This entry features one T cell receptor beta chain sequence. These data originate in a study of blood T cell repertoires in COVID-19. The trim removed 3 bases at V and 1 base at J, leaving 4 bases unmatched. The CDR3 is 17 residues long. Looked up from germline, CDR1 is KGHSH and CDR2 is LQKENI. In the source study's methods: Reference gene primer amplification gave estimated nucleated cell counts. Generated by immunoSEQ multiplex PCR, the TCRdb table keeps only in-frame clones and is missing some. V, J and clone size reflect that table, while D and trimming were determined from the DNA. The data contain around 45,000 clones, around 90% of them singletons.

The source material was peripheral blood. The V call is TRBV18, the J call TRBJ2-7; 15 nucleotides match TRBD2. This TCR came from a man between 65 and 85 years old with active COVID-19. The CDR3 loop is CASSPPGLAGGSYEQYF. DNA for the CDR3: TGTGCCAGCTCACCCCCGGGACTAGCGGGGGGATCCTACGAGCAGTACTTC. Looking up the rest from reference TRBV18 and TRBJ2-7 gives the full variable domain: NAGVMQNPRHLVRRRGQEARLRCSPMKGHSHVYWYRQLPEEGLKFMVYLQKENIIDESGMPKERFSAEFPKEGPSILRIQQVVRGDSAAYFCASSPPGLAGGSYEQYFGPGTRLTVT.